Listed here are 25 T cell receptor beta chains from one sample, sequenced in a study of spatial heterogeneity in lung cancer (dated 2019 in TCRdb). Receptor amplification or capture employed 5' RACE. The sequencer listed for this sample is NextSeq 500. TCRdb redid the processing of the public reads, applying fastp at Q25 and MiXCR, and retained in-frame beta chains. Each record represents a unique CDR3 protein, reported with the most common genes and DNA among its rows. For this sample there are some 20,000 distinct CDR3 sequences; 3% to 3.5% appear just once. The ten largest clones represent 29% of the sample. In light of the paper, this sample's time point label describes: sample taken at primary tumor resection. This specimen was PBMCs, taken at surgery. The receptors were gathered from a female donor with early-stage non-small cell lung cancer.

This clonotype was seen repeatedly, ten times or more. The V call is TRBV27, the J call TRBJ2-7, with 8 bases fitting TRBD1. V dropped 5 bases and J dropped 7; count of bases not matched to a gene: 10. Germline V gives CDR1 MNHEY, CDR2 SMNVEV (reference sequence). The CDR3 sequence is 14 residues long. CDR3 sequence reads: CASSPTGGTIEQYF. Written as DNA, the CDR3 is TGTGCCAGCAGTCCAACAGGGGGAACGATAGAGCAGTACTTC.

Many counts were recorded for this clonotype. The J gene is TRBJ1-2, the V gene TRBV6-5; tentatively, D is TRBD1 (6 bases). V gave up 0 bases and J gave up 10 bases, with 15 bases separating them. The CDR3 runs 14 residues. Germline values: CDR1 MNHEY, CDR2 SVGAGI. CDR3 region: CASSYSQDSLYYTF. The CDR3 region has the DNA TGTGCCAGCAGTTACTCGCAGGACAGCCTTTACTACACCTTC.

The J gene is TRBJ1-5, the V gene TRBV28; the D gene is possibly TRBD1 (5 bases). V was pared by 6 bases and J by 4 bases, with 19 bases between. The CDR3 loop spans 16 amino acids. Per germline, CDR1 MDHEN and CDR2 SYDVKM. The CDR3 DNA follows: TGTGCCAGCAGCCTACAGAGGACAAGGCTTAATCAGCCCCAGCATTTT. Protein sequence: CASSLQRTRLNQPQHF.

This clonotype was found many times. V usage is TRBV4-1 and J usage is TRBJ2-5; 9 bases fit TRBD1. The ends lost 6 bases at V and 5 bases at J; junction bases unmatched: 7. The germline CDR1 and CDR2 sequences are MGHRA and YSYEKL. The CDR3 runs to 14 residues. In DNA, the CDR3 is TGCGCCAGCAGACGACAGGGGGTGCAGGAGACCCAGTACTTC. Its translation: CASRRQGVQETQYF.

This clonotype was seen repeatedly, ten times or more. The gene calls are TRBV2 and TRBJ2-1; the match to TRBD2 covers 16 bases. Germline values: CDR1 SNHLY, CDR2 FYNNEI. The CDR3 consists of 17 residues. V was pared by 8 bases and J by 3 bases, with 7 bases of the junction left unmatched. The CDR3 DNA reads TGTGCCAGCGAGGGGACTAGCGGGAGGGCCTTCTACAATGAGCAGTTCTTC. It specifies CASEGTSGRAFYNEQFF.

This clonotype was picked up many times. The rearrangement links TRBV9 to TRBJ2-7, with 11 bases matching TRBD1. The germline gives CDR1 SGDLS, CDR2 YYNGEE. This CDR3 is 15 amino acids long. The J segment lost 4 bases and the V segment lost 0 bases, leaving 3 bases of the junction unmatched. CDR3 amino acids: CASSVGTGGRYEQYF. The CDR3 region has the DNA TGTGCCAGCAGCGTAGGGACAGGGGGCAGATACGAGCAGTACTTC.

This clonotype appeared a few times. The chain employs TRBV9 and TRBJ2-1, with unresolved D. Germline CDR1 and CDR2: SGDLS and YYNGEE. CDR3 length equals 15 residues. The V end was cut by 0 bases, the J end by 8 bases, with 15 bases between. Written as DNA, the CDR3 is TGTGCCAGCAGCGTAGAGGGATCCTCTGGGGATGAGCAGTTCTTC. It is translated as CASSVEGSSGDEQFF.

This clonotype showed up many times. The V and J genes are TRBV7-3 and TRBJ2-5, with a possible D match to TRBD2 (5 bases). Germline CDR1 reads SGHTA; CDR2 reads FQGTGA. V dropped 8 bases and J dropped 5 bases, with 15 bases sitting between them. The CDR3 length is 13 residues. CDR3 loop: CASAKWRAETQYF. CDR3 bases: TGTGCCAGCGCAAAGTGGCGGGCGGAGACCCAGTACTTC.

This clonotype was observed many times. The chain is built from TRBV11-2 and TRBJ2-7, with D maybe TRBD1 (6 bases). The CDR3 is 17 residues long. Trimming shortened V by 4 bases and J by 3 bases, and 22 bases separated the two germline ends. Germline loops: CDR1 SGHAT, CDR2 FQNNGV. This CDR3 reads CASSSVFNMGHLYEQYF. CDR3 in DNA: TGTGCCAGCAGCTCAGTTTTTAATATGGGACATCTCTACGAGCAGTACTTC.

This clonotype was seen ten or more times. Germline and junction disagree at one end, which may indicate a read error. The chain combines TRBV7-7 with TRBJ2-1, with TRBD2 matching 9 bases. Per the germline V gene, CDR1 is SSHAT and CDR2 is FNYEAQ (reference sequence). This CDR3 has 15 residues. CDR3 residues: CASSSGTSWPNEQFF. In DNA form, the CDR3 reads TGTGCTAGCAGCTCCGGGACTAGCTGGCCCAATGAGCAGTTCTTC.

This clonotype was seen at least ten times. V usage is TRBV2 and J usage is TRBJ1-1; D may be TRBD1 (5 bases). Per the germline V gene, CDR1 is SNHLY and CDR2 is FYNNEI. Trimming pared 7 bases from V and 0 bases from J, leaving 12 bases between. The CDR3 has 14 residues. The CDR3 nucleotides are TGTGCCAGCAAAACGGACAACATGAACACTGAAGCTTTCTTT. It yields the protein CASKTDNMNTEAFF.

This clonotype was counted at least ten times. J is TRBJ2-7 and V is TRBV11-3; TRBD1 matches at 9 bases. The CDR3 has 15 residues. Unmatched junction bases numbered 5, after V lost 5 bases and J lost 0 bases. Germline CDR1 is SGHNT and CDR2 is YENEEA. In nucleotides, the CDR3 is TGTGCCAGCAGCCAACGGACAGGGGACTCCTACGAGCAGTACTTC. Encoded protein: CASSQRTGDSYEQYF.

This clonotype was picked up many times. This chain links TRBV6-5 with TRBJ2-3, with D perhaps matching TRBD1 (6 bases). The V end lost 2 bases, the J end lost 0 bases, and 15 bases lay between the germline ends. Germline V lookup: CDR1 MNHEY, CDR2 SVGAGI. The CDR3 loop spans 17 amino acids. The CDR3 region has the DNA TGTGCCAGCAGTTACGACGGTCCAGGGGCTAGCACAGATACGCAGTATTTT. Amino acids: CASSYDGPGASTDTQYF.

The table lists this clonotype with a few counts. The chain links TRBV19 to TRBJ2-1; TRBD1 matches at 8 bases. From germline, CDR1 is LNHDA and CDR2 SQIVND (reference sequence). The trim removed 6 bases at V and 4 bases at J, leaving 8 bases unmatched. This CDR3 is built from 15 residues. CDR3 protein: CASSTTGAPYNEQFF. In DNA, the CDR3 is TGTGCCAGTAGCACGACAGGGGCCCCGTACAATGAGCAGTTCTTC.

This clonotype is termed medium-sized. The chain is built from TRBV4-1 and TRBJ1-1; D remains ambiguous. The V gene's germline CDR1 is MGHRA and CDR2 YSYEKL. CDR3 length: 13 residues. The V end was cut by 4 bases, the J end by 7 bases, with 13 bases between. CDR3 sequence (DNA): TGCGCCAGCAGCCTCGTAGGATGGGGTGAAGCTTTCTTT. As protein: CASSLVGWGEAFF.

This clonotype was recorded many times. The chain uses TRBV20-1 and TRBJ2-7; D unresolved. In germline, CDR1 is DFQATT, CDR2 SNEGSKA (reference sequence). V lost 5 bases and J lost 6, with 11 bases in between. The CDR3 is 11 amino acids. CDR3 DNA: TGCAGTGCTCCCCTAGTTCGCGAGCAGTACTTC. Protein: CSAPLVREQYF.

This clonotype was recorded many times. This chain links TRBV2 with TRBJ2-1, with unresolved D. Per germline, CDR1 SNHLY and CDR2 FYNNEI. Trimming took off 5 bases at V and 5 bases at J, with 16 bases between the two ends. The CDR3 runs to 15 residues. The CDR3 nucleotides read TGTGCCAGCAGTCTTGTTCGGCCGAGTCACAATGAGCAGTTCTTC. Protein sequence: CASSLVRPSHNEQFF. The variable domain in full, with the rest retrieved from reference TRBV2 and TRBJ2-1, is EPEVTQTPSHQVTQMGQEVILRCVPISNHLYFYWYRQILGQKVEFLVSFYNNEISEKSEIFDDQFSVERPDGSNFTLKIRSTKLEDSAMYFCASSLVRPSHNEQFFGPGTRLTVL.

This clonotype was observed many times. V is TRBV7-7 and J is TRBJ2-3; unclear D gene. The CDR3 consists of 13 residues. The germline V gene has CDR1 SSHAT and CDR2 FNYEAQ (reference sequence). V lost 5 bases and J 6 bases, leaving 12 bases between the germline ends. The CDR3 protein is CASSPLGPDTQYF. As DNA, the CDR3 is TGTGCCAGCAGCCCGTTAGGGCCCGATACGCAGTATTTT.

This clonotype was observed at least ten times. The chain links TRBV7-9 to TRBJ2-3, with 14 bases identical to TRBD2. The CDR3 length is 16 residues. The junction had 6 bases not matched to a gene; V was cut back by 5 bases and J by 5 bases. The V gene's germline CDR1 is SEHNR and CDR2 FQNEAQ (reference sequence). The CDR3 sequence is CASSGGLAGDQDTQYF. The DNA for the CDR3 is TGTGCCAGCAGCGGGGGACTAGCGGGAGATCAAGATACGCAGTATTTT.

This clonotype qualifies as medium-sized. As DNA, the CDR3 is TGCAGCGTCCTCTGGTCCGGGGAGCTGTTTTTT. It is translated as CSVLWSGELFF. This sequence joins TRBV29-1 and TRBJ2-2; no definite D call. CDR1 is SQVTM, CDR2 ANQGSEA, per germline. V was trimmed by 6 bases and J by 6 bases, leaving 8 bases between them. The CDR3 is 11 residues long.

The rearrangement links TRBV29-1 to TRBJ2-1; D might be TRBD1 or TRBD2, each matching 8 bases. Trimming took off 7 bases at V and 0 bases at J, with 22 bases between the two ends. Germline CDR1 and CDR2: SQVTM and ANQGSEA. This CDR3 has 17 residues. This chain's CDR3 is CSAQGASGFPSYNEQFF. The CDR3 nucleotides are TGCAGCGCTCAGGGGGCTAGCGGGTTTCCCTCCTACAATGAGCAGTTCTTC.

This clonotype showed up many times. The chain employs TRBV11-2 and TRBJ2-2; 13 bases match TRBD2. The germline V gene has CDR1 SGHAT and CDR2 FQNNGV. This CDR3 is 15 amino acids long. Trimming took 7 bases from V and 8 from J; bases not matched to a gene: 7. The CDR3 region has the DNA TGTGCCAGCACCATTGGACTAGCGGGAGCTGGGGAGCTGTTTTTT. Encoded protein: CASTIGLAGAGELFF.

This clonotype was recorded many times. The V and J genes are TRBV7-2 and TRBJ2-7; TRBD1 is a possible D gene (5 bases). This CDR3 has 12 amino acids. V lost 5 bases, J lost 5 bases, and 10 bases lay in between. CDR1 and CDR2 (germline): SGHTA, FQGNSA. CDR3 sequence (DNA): TGTGCCAGCAGCACGGACATCGACGAGCAGTACTTC. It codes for CASSTDIDEQYF. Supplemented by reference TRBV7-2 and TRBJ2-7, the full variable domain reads GAGVSQSPSNKVTEKGKDVELRCDPISGHTALYWYRQSLGQGLEFLIYFQGNSAPDKSGLPSDRFSAERTGGSVSTLTIQRTQQEDSAVYLCASSTDIDEQYFGPGTRLTVT.

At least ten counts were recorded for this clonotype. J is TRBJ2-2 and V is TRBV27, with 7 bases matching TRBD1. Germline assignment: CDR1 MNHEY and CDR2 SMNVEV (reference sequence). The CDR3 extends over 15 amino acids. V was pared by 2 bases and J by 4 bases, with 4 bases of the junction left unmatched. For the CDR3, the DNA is TGTGCCAGCAGTTTACTGACAGGGCGCACCGGGGAGCTGTTTTTT. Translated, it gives CASSLLTGRTGELFF.

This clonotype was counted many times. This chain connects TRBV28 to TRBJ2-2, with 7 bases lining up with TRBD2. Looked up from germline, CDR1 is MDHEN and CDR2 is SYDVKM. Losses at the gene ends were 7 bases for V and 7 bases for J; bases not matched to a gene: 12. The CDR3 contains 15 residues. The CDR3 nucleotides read TGTGCCAGCACCCGGGAGGCGGGATGGCGCGGGGAGCTGTTTTTT. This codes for CASTREAGWRGELFF. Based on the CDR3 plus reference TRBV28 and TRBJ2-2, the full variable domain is DVKVTQSSRYLVKRTGEKVFLECVQDMDHENMFWYRQDPGLGLRLIYFSYDVKMKEKGDIPEGYSVSREKKERFSLILESASTNQTSMYLCASTREAGWRGELFFGEGSRLTVL.